This TCR beta chain was captured in a study of B cell selection in AIRE deficiency. Of note for this clone: Its antigen is not known.

Conventional CD4 T cells were sorted as CD4+CD127+ cells. This CDR3 spans 15 amino acids. Germline V gene lookup returns CDR1 MNHEY and CDR2 SVGAGI. V gave up 4 bases and J gave up 1 base, with 13 bases separating them. Study-wide results and limits: Of roughly 3,400 shared Treg TCRbeta sequences, 31.6% were healthy-donor-only and 9.3% patient-only. Patient Tconv cells held roughly 33% of Treg sequences shared by healthy donors. Shorter CDR3s marked shared Treg sequences, biased toward few non-templated insertions.

Original data processing: Conventional T cell pools: about 100,000 distinct patient, some 150,000 donor TCRbeta sequences. The data were produced by immunoSEQ multiplex PCR, yet TCRdb's version contains in-frame clones alone and is incomplete. V, J and clone size are those of that table, while D and trimming were read from the DNA. The sample records tens of thousands of clones, around 97% being singletons. The source of this sequence is a human donor with AIRE deficiency. The chain uses TRBV6-5 and TRBJ1-2; possibly TRBD1 for D (6 bases). Sequencing was performed on conventional CD4+ T cells sorted from PBMCs. The DNA for the CDR3 is TGTGCCAGCAGTTCGCCGGGACACAGTAACTATGGCTACACCTTC. Translating it yields CASSSPGHSNYGYTF.